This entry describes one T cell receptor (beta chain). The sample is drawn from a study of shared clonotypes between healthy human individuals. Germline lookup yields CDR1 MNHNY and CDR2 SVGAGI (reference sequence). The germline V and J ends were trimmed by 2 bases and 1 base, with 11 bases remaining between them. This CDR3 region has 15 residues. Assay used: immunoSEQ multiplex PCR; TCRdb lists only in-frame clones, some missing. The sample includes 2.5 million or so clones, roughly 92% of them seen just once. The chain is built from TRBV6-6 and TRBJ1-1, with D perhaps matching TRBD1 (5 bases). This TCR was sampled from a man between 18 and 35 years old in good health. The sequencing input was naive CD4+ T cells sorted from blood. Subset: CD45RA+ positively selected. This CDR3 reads CASSYGPGRNTEAFF. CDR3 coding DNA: TGTGCCAGCAGTTACGGGCCAGGGCGGAACACTGAAGCTTTCTTT.